The 8 T cell receptor beta chains below all came from one sample that was sequenced in a study of tumor and adjacent non-tumor tissue in lung cancer (dated by TCRdb to the late 2010s). RNA was extracted from bulk unsorted tissue and checked for quality with a NanoDrop ND-1000 and an Agilent 2100. Normal lung samples were distant non-tumor tissue taken more than 3 cm from the tumor edge. Receptor amplification or capture employed multiplex PCR. The reads were generated on an Illumina HiSeq 2500. Following protocols modified from ARM-PCR, the researchers constructed TCRbeta libraries through three rounds of nested PCR with primers (Table S4). TCRdb passed the public sequencing reads through fastp at Q25 and MiXCR, retaining productive beta sequences. Every distinct CDR3 protein forms one entry, paired with its most common genes and DNA. The sample data list around 57,000 distinct CDR3 sequences, and over 60% of these were observed just once. Around 33% of the sample lies in the top ten.

Sequencing was carried out using distant non-tumor lung tissue. The receptors come from a man aged 65 to 79 with non-small cell lung cancer.

As concerns this clonotype: One junction end disagrees with the germline gene, perhaps due to a read error. This chain uses TRBV29-1 with TRBJ2-3, with TRBD2 identical over 7 bases. Germline V gives CDR1 SQVTM, CDR2 ANQGSEA. The CDR3 has 14 amino acids. The CDR3 DNA reads TGCATCGTTCCAGGCGGGAGTAACGCAGGTACGCAGTATTTT. Protein sequence: CIVPGGSNAGTQYF.

As regards this clonotype: Sequence at one end of the junction differs from germline and may be a read error. J is TRBJ2-5 and V is TRBV10-3; D gene uncertain. Per the germline V gene, CDR1 is ENHRY and CDR2 is SYGVKD. CDR3 size: 13 residues. CDR3 region: CVISGRSQETQYF. CDR3 bases: TGTGTCATCAGTGGAAGAAGCCAAGAGACCCAGTACTTC.

Remarks on this clonotype: This may be a read error: a much more frequent sequence differs by one nucleotide. The conserved closing phenylalanine or tryptophan is absent in this CDR3, likely reflecting a read error. The chain carries TRBV6-5 and TRBJ1-1; perhaps TRBD1 as D (5 bases). Germline V gene sequence: CDR1 MNHEY, CDR2 SVGAGI. The V end was cut by 4 bases, the J end by 5 bases, with 5 bases between. The CDR3 length is 11 residues. CDR3 sequence (DNA): TGTGCCAGCAGTTGGGGGACTGAAGCTTTCTCT. Residues: CASSWGTEAFS.

Notes on this clonotype: As the CDR3 is not closed by the conserved phenylalanine or tryptophan, this likely results from a read error. The chain is built from TRBV6-5 and TRBJ2-6, with no clear D. The germline CDR1 and CDR2 sequences are MNHEY and SVGAGI. This CDR3 is built from 16 residues. The CDR3 sequence is CARSYSIGSGANVLTL. In nucleotides, the CDR3 is TGTGCCAGGAGTTACTCGATAGGGTCCGGGGCCAACGTCCTGACTCTC.

This clonotype was seen ten or more times. The genes are TRBV20-1 and TRBJ2-3, with D hard to call. The ends were cut back, 6 bases at V and 1 base at J, with 8 bases in the middle. Looked up from germline, CDR1 is DFQATT and CDR2 is SNEGSKA (reference sequence). CDR3 length: 12 residues. The CDR3 region is CSALRGTDTQYF. CDR3 coding DNA: TGCAGTGCCCTCCGGGGCACAGATACGCAGTATTTT.

This clonotype was observed a single time. The V gene is TRBV11-2, the J gene TRBJ1-6, with 8 bases aligning to TRBD1. J was trimmed by 13 bases and V by 7 bases; bases with no gene match: 30. The germline CDR1 and CDR2 sequences are SGHAT and FQNNGV. This CDR3 region has 20 residues. The CDR3 sequence: CASILRKKFQGALGSWPLHF. In DNA, the CDR3 is TGTGCCAGCATCCTAAGAAAAAAATTTCAGGGGGCCCTCGGTAGTTGGCCCCTCCACTTT.

This chain links TRBV5-5 with TRBJ2-1; 7 positions agree with TRBD1. CDR1 and CDR2 from the germline V gene are SGHKS and YYEKEE (reference sequence). CDR3 size: 14 residues. The CDR3 region has the DNA TGTGCTAACAGCTTCCGGGACAGCTACAATGAGCAGTTCTTC. Translating it yields CANSFRDSYNEQFF.

Details on this clonotype: The junction and the germline gene differ at one end; a read error may be behind it. V is TRBV12-3 or TRBV12-4 and J is TRBJ2-2, with 8 bases matching TRBD1. This CDR3 is 16 amino acids long. DNA for the CDR3: TGTGACAGCAGTCCCCGGACAGGGCTAGAGTCGGGGGAGCTGTTTTTT. Its protein product is CDSSPRTGLESGELFF.